Listed below are T cell receptor beta chains from one sample, sequenced in a study of blood T cell repertoires in COVID-19. Here immunoSEQ multiplex PCR was the method, and the copy in TCRdb shows in-frame clones only, minus some. The sample has approximately 360,000 clones; around 90% are singletons. The sample was peripheral blood. Receptor source: a man between 18 and 29 years old with active or convalescent COVID-19. CDR3s include the opening cysteine and the closing phenylalanine or tryptophan. A D gene is named only where the DNA matches it firmly. Size is stated for part of the rows, as once, few or many counts, or as a class when the clone is expanded.

abundance	v_gene	j_gene	d_gene	CDR3nt	CDR3aa
-	TRBV18	TRBJ2-7	-	TGTGCCAGCTCACCATATGTCGGCTCCTACGAGCAGTACTTC	CASSPYVGSYEQYF
-	TRBV19	TRBJ2-6	-	TGTGCCACCCGGAGCTCTGGGGCCAACGTCCTGACTTTC	CATRSSGANVLTF
-	TRBV20-1	TRBJ2-2	TRBD2	TGCAGTGCGAGACTAGCCTCCGAGCTGTTTTTT	CSARLASELFF
-	TRBV27	TRBJ2-7	TRBD1	TGTGCCAGCAGTTTGGACAGGGGTGGCGAGCAGTACTTC	CASSLDRGGEQYF
-	TRBV19	TRBJ1-1	-	TGTGCCAGTAGTCCCGACGTGGGGGGACACACTGAAGCTTTCTTT	CASSPDVGGHTEAFF
many	TRBV4-2	TRBJ2-7	TRBD2	TGTGCCAGCAGCCAACGAGAGACTAGCGGGGGGATCAAAATTTCCTACGAGCAGTACTTC	CASSQRETSGGIKISYEQYF
-	TRBV29-1	TRBJ2-7	-	TGCAGCGTTGAGGAGACTTCTTCCTACGAGCAGTACTTC	CSVEETSSYEQYF
-	TRBV11-2	TRBJ2-2	TRBD2	TGTGCCAGCAGCCTCAGCGGGAGTAAGGACACCGGGGAGCTGTTTTTT	CASSLSGSKDTGELFF
-	TRBV29-1	TRBJ2-1	-	TGCAGCGTTGAGGAGGTTTCTGAGCAGTTCTTC	CSVEEVSEQFF
-	TRBV28	TRBJ1-5	-	TGTGCCAGCAGTTTATCTTCCGGGGTGGCTCAGCCCCAGCATTTT	CASSLSSGVAQPQHF
-	TRBV5-8	TRBJ1-2	-	TGTGCCAGCAGCTTGGCTGGGAGCGTCTATGGCTACACCTTC	CASSLAGSVYGYTF
-	TRBV7-2	TRBJ1-3	-	TGTGCCAGCAGCGTAGGACAGCCCTCCTCTGGAAACACCATATATTTT	CASSVGQPSSGNTIYF
-	TRBV5-8	TRBJ2-2	TRBD2	TGTGCCAGCAGCCCCGTGTTGGTAGCGGGAGGGCCCCAAGGCGGGGAGCTGTTTTTT	CASSPVLVAGGPQGGELFF
-	TRBV9	TRBJ1-4	-	TGTGCCAGCAGCGTAGCTGCAGGGGCGGCTGAAAAACTGTTTTTT	CASSVAAGAAEKLFF
-	TRBV7-3	TRBJ2-7	-	TGTGCCAGCAGCCCCCTCGAGGGTGGTGTCTCCGAGCAGTACTTC	CASSPLEGGVSEQYF
few	TRBV5-1	TRBJ2-7	TRBD1	TGCGCCAGCAGACCCCGGGACAGAAACTCCTACGAGCAGTACTTC	CASRPRDRNSYEQYF
-	TRBV6-6	TRBJ1-2	-	TGTGCCAGCAGTTACAGGGGTGGGTCCTATGGCTACACCTTC	CASSYRGGSYGYTF
-	TRBV2	TRBJ2-3	-	TGTGCCAGCAGCGTATTGGGCGATACGCAGTATTTT	CASSVLGDTQYF
-	TRBV19	TRBJ2-2	-	TGTGCCACCCTTTACGGCGGGGAGCTGTTTTTT	CATLYGGELFF
-	TRBV5-1	TRBJ1-3	-	TGCGCCAGCCGCACTACCTTCTCTGGAAACACCATATATTTT	CASRTTFSGNTIYF
few	TRBV7-2	TRBJ1-1	TRBD1	TGTGCCAGCAGCTTAGGGGGACAGGGGGCAGGCAGGAACACTGAAGCTTTCTTT	CASSLGGQGAGRNTEAFF
-	TRBV7-2	TRBJ2-4	TRBD2	TGTGCCAGCAGCTTAGGACTAGCGGGACGTGCAGCCAAAAACATTCAGTACTTC	CASSLGLAGRAAKNIQYF
-	TRBV5-1	TRBJ2-2	-	TGCGCCAGCAGCTTGGCTACCATCAACACCGGGGAGCTGTTTTTT	CASSLATINTGELFF
-	TRBV4-1	TRBJ1-4	-	TGCGCCAGCAGCCAAGCGCAGGTTTTGGGAAAACTGTTTTTT	CASSQAQVLGKLFF
-	TRBV7-2	TRBJ1-1	-	TGTGCCAGCAGCTTACCAGGGGTTAGAGCTTTCTTT	CASSLPGVRAFF
-	TRBV6-5	TRBJ2-1	TRBD2	TGTGCCAGCAGCTCGCTAGCGGTCCGTTACAATGAGCAGTTCTTC	CASSSLAVRYNEQFF
once	TRBV3-1/TRBV3-2	TRBJ1-3	TRBD1	TGTGCCAGCAGCCACCTATTAACAGGGGGTGCTGGAAACACCATATATTTT	CASSHLLTGGAGNTIYF
-	TRBV4-1	TRBJ2-1	-	TGCGCCAGCAGCCAGAGGTCGTACGACAATGAGCAGTTCTTC	CASSQRSYDNEQFF
-	TRBV13	TRBJ2-7	TRBD1	TGTGCCAGCAGCTTAGGCCATGGGCAGGGGGCGCGGGAGCAGTACTTC	CASSLGHGQGAREQYF
-	TRBV15	TRBJ1-2	TRBD1	TGTGCCACCAGCACATCCTCAGGGGGGCGAGGCTACACCTTC	CATSTSSGGRGYTF
-	TRBV19	TRBJ1-2	TRBD1	TGTGCCAGTAGGTGGTCAGGGGGCGCAGATGGCTACACCTTC	CASRWSGGADGYTF
-	TRBV18	TRBJ1-4	-	TGTGCCAGCTCAGAACAGGGTAGAGAAAAACTGTTTTTT	CASSEQGREKLFF
-	TRBV5-8	TRBJ1-1	-	TGTGCCAGCAGCTCATACAGGGATTGGTACACTGAAGCTTTCTTT	CASSSYRDWYTEAFF
-	TRBV18	TRBJ2-1	-	TGTGCCAGCTCCCCAACAGGCTCCTACAATGAGCAGTTCTTC	CASSPTGSYNEQFF
-	TRBV9	TRBJ1-2	-	TGTGCCAGCAGCGTCGGCAGGGGTGTAGGTGGCTACACCTTC	CASSVGRGVGGYTF
-	TRBV28	TRBJ1-5	-	TGTGCCAGCAGCCCCCCCGGGGGTATCGGTAGCAATCAGCCCCAGCATTTT	CASSPPGGIGSNQPQHF
-	TRBV28	TRBJ2-7	TRBD2	TGTGCCAGCAGTGAGAGGACTAGCGGGACCTCCTACGAGCAGTACTTC	CASSERTSGTSYEQYF
-	TRBV21-1	TRBJ2-1	-	TGTGCCTCTGGGGGGGGACTAGACAATGAGCAGTTCTTC	CASGGGLDNEQFF
-	TRBV5-8	TRBJ1-5	TRBD1	TGTGCCAGCAGCTCCAGAGGGGACAGAGTAAAACCCCAGCATTTT	CASSSRGDRVKPQHF
-	TRBV28	TRBJ2-1	-	TGTGCCAGCAATCAGGGCGGGGATGGGAATGAGCAGTTCTTC	CASNQGGDGNEQFF
-	TRBV19	TRBJ2-7	TRBD1	TGTGCCAGTAGTGCAGACAGGGGATCCTACGAGCAGTACTTC	CASSADRGSYEQYF
-	TRBV28	TRBJ2-2	TRBD1	TGTGCCAGCAGCACGGGACAGGGTATTAGGTCGGGAACCGGGGAGCTGTTTTTT	CASSTGQGIRSGTGELFF
-	TRBV7-2	TRBJ2-3	TRBD2	TGTGCCAGCAGCTTAAGGGGCGGGGGGGCCACAGATACGCAGTATTTT	CASSLRGGGATDTQYF
-	TRBV28	TRBJ1-3	-	TGTGCCAGCAGTCCTGGCGCAGGCGCCTCTGGAAACACCATATATTTT	CASSPGAGASGNTIYF
-	TRBV4-2	TRBJ1-5	TRBD1	TGTGCCAGCAGCCAAGACAGGGGGTATCAGCCCCAGCATTTT	CASSQDRGYQPQHF
-	TRBV7-2	TRBJ2-7	TRBD1	TGTGCCAGCAGCCGGACAGGGAACGGGGAGCAGTACTTC	CASSRTGNGEQYF
-	TRBV4-2	TRBJ1-5	TRBD1	TGTGCCAGCAGCCAAGACCATGGGACAGTAAATCAGCCCCAGCATTTT	CASSQDHGTVNQPQHF
-	TRBV27	TRBJ1-3	-	TGTGCCAGCAGTGGCCGAGGGGGAGGAAACACCATATATTTT	CASSGRGGGNTIYF
-	TRBV13	TRBJ2-7	TRBD1	TGTGCCAGCAGCGGGCGGACAGGGATCTACGAGCAGTACTTC	CASSGRTGIYEQYF
-	TRBV4-2	TRBJ2-7	TRBD2	TGTGCCAGCAGCCAAGTAAGTGATGCTCGACTAGCGGGTTCCTACGAGCAGTACTTC	CASSQVSDARLAGSYEQYF
-	TRBV5-1	TRBJ1-4	TRBD1	TGCGCCAGCCCGAACCGGGACAGGGGTGAAAAACTGTTTTTT	CASPNRDRGEKLFF
-	TRBV11-1	TRBJ1-6	TRBD1	TGTGCCAGCAGCTCGGGACAGGGGCGAGAATCACCCCTCCACTTT	CASSSGQGRESPLHF
-	TRBV7-2	TRBJ1-1	-	TGTGCCAGCAGCCAACAGGAAAACACTGAAGCTTTCTTT	CASSQQENTEAFF
-	TRBV29-1	TRBJ2-1	TRBD1	TGCAGCGCCGGACTCAGGGGGCATGAGCAGTTCTTC	CSAGLRGHEQFF
-	TRBV7-3	TRBJ1-1	TRBD1	TGTGCCAGCAGCTCGTCGGACAGGGGGCGGACTGAAGCTTTCTTT	CASSSSDRGRTEAFF
-	TRBV9	TRBJ1-1	-	TGTGCCAGCAGCGTAGGGTCCGGAGTGACCACTGAAGCTTTCTTT	CASSVGSGVTTEAFF
-	TRBV4-3	TRBJ2-3	-	TGCGCCAGCAGCCAAGATAGTGGGGGCGTCTTTTCAGATACGCAGTATTTT	CASSQDSGGVFSDTQYF
-	TRBV4-1	TRBJ2-4	-	TGCGCCAGCAGCCAAGTGGCCAGTGTTTTAACCAAAAACATTCAGTACTTC	CASSQVASVLTKNIQYF
-	TRBV5-1	TRBJ2-5	TRBD1	TGCGCCAGCAGCCCAACGACAGGGACGGAGACCCAGTACTTC	CASSPTTGTETQYF
few	TRBV19	TRBJ2-5	TRBD2	TGTGCCAGTAGGACCGGGGGGAGCCAAGAGACCCAGTACTTC	CASRTGGSQETQYF